These T cell receptor beta chains were read from a single sample in a study of cytomegalovirus exposure and HLA in healthy donors. TCRdb's table, derived via immunoSEQ multiplex PCR, lists solely in-frame clones and lacks some. The data contain around 96,000 clones, more than 75% of them seen just once; the ten biggest clones take up over 2%. Sequenced material: PBMCs. All receptors derive from a young man in good health and CMV-seronegative. Each CDR3 is given with its conserved first and last residue. A D gene is named only where the DNA matches it firmly. For some rows the clone size is stated as once, few or many, or as a class when expanded; others skip it.

TRBV5-6	TRBJ1-2	-	once	CASSSRGHYGYTF	TGTGCCAGCAGCTCACGGGGTCACTATGGCTACACCTTC
TRBV27	TRBJ2-7	-	once	CASSWTSTAHEQYF	TGTGCCTCCTCGTGGACATCAACAGCTCACGAGCAGTACTTC
TRBV5-1	TRBJ2-7	-	-	CASSFEGAYEQYF	TGCGCCAGCAGCTTCGAGGGGGCCTACGAGCAGTACTTC
TRBV2	TRBJ1-5	-	-	CASRGDSNHNQPQHF	TGTGCCAGCAGGGGGGACTCTAACCATAATCAGCCCCAGCATTTT
TRBV9	TRBJ1-2	TRBD1	-	CASSVEETGLNYGYTF	TGTGCCAGCAGCGTAGAGGAGACAGGGCTGAACTATGGCTACACCTTC
TRBV9	TRBJ1-2	-	once	CASSAVTATNYGYTF	TGTGCCAGCAGCGCCGTGACAGCCACTAACTATGGCTACACCTTC
TRBV28	TRBJ2-6	-	-	CASSSPGVGANVLTF	TGTGCCAGCAGTTCCCCGGGGGTTGGGGCCAACGTCCTGACTTTC
TRBV5-1	TRBJ2-7	-	-	CASSLGHNEQYF	TGCGCCAGCAGCTTGGGGCATAACGAGCAGTACTTC
TRBV6-5	TRBJ1-2	-	-	CASSVPWSPARGYTF	TGTGCCAGCAGTGTCCCGTGGTCTCCCGCGCGAGGCTACACCTTC
TRBV7-9	TRBJ2-1	TRBD2	-	CASSLARLADNEQFF	TGTGCCAGCAGCTTAGCGAGACTAGCGGACAATGAGCAGTTCTTC
TRBV29-1	TRBJ2-7	-	-	CSAKDRDYHEQYF	TGCAGCGCCAAGGACAGGGACTACCACGAGCAGTACTTC
TRBV18	TRBJ2-2	-	-	CASSPWAGRENTGELFF	TGTGCCAGCTCACCATGGGCGGGACGGGAAAACACCGGGGAGCTGTTTTTT
TRBV2	TRBJ2-4	-	-	CASSAETNKNIQYF	TGTGCCAGCAGTGCTGAGACAAACAAAAACATTCAGTACTTC
TRBV5-6	TRBJ1-5	-	once	CASSLIGDSNQPQHF	TGTGCCAGCAGCTTGATCGGGGATAGCAATCAGCCCCAGCATTTT
TRBV7-9	TRBJ2-3	TRBD1	-	CSSSLAGGADTQYF	TGTTCCAGCAGCTTAGCAGGGGGAGCAGATACGCAGTATTTT
TRBV9	TRBJ1-4	TRBD1	-	CASSVAPGGQANEKLFF	TGTGCCAGCAGCGTAGCTCCAGGCGGACAGGCTAATGAAAAACTGTTTTTT
TRBV19	TRBJ2-1	TRBD2	-	CASSIGSGGFGEQFF	TGTGCCAGTAGTATAGGTAGCGGGGGGTTCGGTGAGCAGTTCTTC
TRBV19	TRBJ2-6	TRBD1	-	CASSEGAHSTLKANVLTF	TGTGCCAGTAGTGAGGGGGCACACTCCACTCTGAAGGCCAACGTCCTGACTTTC
TRBV5-1	TRBJ2-6	-	-	CASSRTGFSGANVLTF	TGCGCCAGCAGCCGAACAGGGTTCTCTGGGGCCAACGTCCTGACTTTC
TRBV19	TRBJ1-1	-	-	CASSIDRWNTEAFF	TGTGCCAGTAGTATAGACAGGTGGAACACTGAAGCTTTCTTT
TRBV19	TRBJ2-7	TRBD2	-	CASSVGGSSYEQYF	TGTGCCAGTTCCGTTGGCGGGAGTTCCTACGAGCAGTACTTC
TRBV28	TRBJ1-2	-	few	CASRENYGYTF	TGTGCCAGCAGGGAGAACTATGGCTACACCTTC
TRBV4-2	TRBJ2-7	TRBD1	once	CASSQAQGQHTSYEQYF	TGTGCCAGCAGCCAAGCCCAGGGACAGCATACCTCCTACGAGCAGTACTTC
TRBV7-8	TRBJ2-7	-	-	CASSPAYEQYF	TGTGCCAGCAGCCCTGCCTACGAGCAGTACTTC
TRBV9	TRBJ1-1	TRBD1	-	CASSVGGQGYTEAFF	TGTGCCAGCAGCGTGGGCGGACAGGGTTACACTGAAGCTTTCTTT
TRBV5-1	TRBJ2-3	TRBD2	-	CASSFSWTSGGADTQYF	TGCGCCAGCAGCTTCTCATGGACTAGCGGGGGGGCAGATACGCAGTATTTT